Each of the 14 T cell receptor beta chains below was sequenced from the same sample in a study of cytomegalovirus exposure and HLA in healthy donors. PCR employed 60 Vbeta and 13 Jbeta primers. The table came from immunoSEQ multiplex PCR; TCRdb's copy has only in-frame clones and leaves some out. The sample yields approximately 140,000 clones, roughly 79% seen once. Sequenced: PBMCs. The receptor source for this set is a woman in her thirties or forties in good health and CMV-seronegative.

The V gene is TRBV2, the J gene TRBJ1-1; possible D gene TRBD1, 5 bases. V shed 9 bases and J shed 4 bases, with 15 bases lying between them. CDR1 is SNHLY, CDR2 FYNNEI, per germline. The CDR3 is 13 residues long. CDR3 in DNA: TGTGCCAGTCTCGTGCGGAGGGGCACTGAAGCTTTCTTT. It codes for CASLVRRGTEAFF.

The chain links TRBV19 to TRBJ2-1; 7 bases line up with TRBD1. V was pared by 5 bases and J by 13 bases, with 5 bases of the junction left unmatched. There are 11 residues in the CDR3. The V gene's germline CDR1 is LNHDA and CDR2 SQIVND (reference sequence). The CDR3 loop is CASSFQGVQFF. The CDR3 DNA follows: TGTGCCAGTAGTTTCCAGGGGGTTCAGTTCTTC.

J is TRBJ2-1 and V is TRBV6-6, with 9 bases matching TRBD1. The germline V gene has CDR1 MNHNY and CDR2 SVGAGI (reference sequence). The J segment lost 10 bases and the V segment lost 5 bases, leaving 9 bases of the junction unmatched. The CDR3 runs to 14 residues. CDR3 nucleotide sequence: TGTGCCAGCAGTATCCCCGGGACAGGGAACGAGCAGTTCTTC. Translating gives CASSIPGTGNEQFF.

This sequence joins TRBV7-8 and TRBJ2-6; D is ambiguous. Per germline, CDR1 SGHVS and CDR2 FQNEAQ. Deletions cut 1 base from V and 0 bases from J, with 4 bases between. This CDR3 region has 15 residues. This CDR3 reads CASSLEPSGANVLTF. The CDR3 bases are TGTGCCAGCAGCTTAGAGCCCTCTGGGGCCAACGTCCTGACTTTC.

Notes on this clone: At one of its ends the junction is not consistent with the germline gene, which may arise from a read error. Other nucleotide sequences from this sample produce the same CDR3. The gene calls are TRBV5-4 and TRBJ2-2; no reliable D call. The CDR3 is 13 residues long. Germline CDR1 and CDR2: SGHNT and YYREEE (reference sequence). In nucleotides, the CDR3 is TGTGCCAGCAGCCCCGCGAATACCGGGGAGCTGTTTTTT. It translates to CASSPANTGELFF.

The gene calls are TRBV18 and TRBJ1-2; the D gene is possibly TRBD1 (5 bases). Trimming removed 2 bases at V and 4 bases at J, with 14 bases between. The CDR3 has 15 residues. Germline CDR1 KGHSH, CDR2 LQKENI. The CDR3 region has the DNA TGTGCCAGCTCACCAGGGGAGCGGAGGGGCTATGGCTACACCTTC. As protein: CASSPGERRGYGYTF.

This chain links TRBV19 with TRBJ1-4; no definite D call. This CDR3 is 15 amino acids long. Germline assignment: CDR1 LNHDA and CDR2 SQIVND (reference sequence). Between the trimmed V and J ends, which lost 3 bases and 0 bases, there was a span of 8 bases. This chain's CDR3 is CASSIQDSTNEKLFF. As DNA, the CDR3 is TGTGCCAGTAGTATCCAGGATTCAACTAATGAAAAACTGTTTTTT. Variable domain in full (rest from reference TRBV19 and TRBJ1-4): DGGITQSPKYLFRKEGQNVTLSCEQNLNHDAMYWYRQDPGQGLRLIYYSQIVNDFQKGDIAEGYSVSREKKESFPLTVTSAQKNPTAFYLCASSIQDSTNEKLFFGSGTQLSVL.

In DNA, the CDR3 is TGTGCCAGCAGTTACAGTTGGGCCCCAAACACCGGGGAGCTGTTTTTT. Amino acids: CASSYSWAPNTGELFF. V is TRBV6-5 and J is TRBJ2-2; D is unresolved. In germline, CDR1 is MNHEY, CDR2 SVGAGI. This CDR3 has 16 residues. The ends were cut back, 2 bases at V and 2 bases at J, with 12 bases in the middle.

The chain combines TRBV5-1 with TRBJ1-1; TRBD1 matches at 7 bases. Trimming cost V 4 bases and J 0 bases; bases outside gene matches: 9. This CDR3 region has 16 residues. The germline V gene encodes CDR1 SGHRS and CDR2 YFSETQ. CDR3 in DNA: TGCGCCAGCAGCGCTACAGGGGTCGGGATGAACACTGAAGCTTTCTTT. Residues: CASSATGVGMNTEAFF.

The V and J genes are TRBV10-3 and TRBJ2-1; D is possibly TRBD2 (6 bases). In germline, CDR1 is ENHRY, CDR2 SYGVKD. The CDR3 is made up of 16 amino acids. V was pared by 0 bases and J by 0 bases, with 9 bases between. The CDR3 here is CAISESSGSSYNEQFF. CDR3 nucleotides: TGTGCCATCAGTGAGTCCTCCGGGAGCTCCTACAATGAGCAGTTCTTC.

The V and J genes are TRBV5-4 and TRBJ2-5, with TRBD1 as a possible D gene (5 bases). The V and J ends lost 4 bases and 2 bases respectively, with 12 bases between them. This CDR3 region has 14 residues. Germline CDR1 SGHNT, CDR2 YYREEE (reference sequence). The CDR3 here is CASSDDRGQETQYF. The CDR3 DNA is TGTGCCAGCAGCGACGATAGGGGACAAGAGACCCAGTACTTC.

V usage is TRBV27 and J usage is TRBJ1-2, with 7 nucleotides matching TRBD1. The CDR3 runs 14 residues. The J segment lost 0 bases and the V segment lost 6 bases, leaving 4 bases of the junction unmatched. Germline V gene data show CDR1 as MNHEY and CDR2 as SMNVEV (reference sequence). The CDR3 loop is CASRATGTNYGYTF. CDR3 coding DNA: TGTGCCAGCAGGGCGACAGGGACTAACTATGGCTACACCTTC.

This clone was recorded once. The chain is built from TRBV5-1 and TRBJ2-7; 8 positions match TRBD2. V dropped 5 bases and J dropped 6; count of bases not matched to a gene: 10. The CDR3 consists of 14 residues. Per germline, CDR1 SGHRS and CDR2 YFSETQ. The CDR3 region has the DNA TGCGCCAGCAGTCTCGGGACTAGGGGTGTCGAGCAGTACTTC. Protein product: CASSLGTRGVEQYF. Together with reference TRBV5-1 and TRBJ2-7, the CDR3 gives the full variable domain: KAGVTQTPRYLIKTRGQQVTLSCSPISGHRSVSWYQQTPGQGLQFLFEYFSETQRNKGNFPGRFSGRQFSNSRSEMNVSTLELGDSALYLCASSLGTRGVEQYFGPGTRLTVT.

The genes are TRBV4-2 and TRBJ2-1; D might be TRBD2 (7 bases). Germline V gives CDR1 LGHNA, CDR2 YNFKEQ. V dropped 0 bases and J dropped 2 bases, with 14 bases sitting between them. The CDR3 spans 17 residues. CDR3 amino acids: CASSQDYGGPPYNEQFF. As DNA, the CDR3 is TGTGCCAGCAGCCAAGATTACGGGGGGCCCCCCTACAATGAGCAGTTCTTC.